A selection of T cell receptor beta chains follows, all from one sample in a study of cytomegalovirus exposure and HLA in healthy donors. Sequencing was performed with immunoSEQ multiplex PCR; in TCRdb, only in-frame clones are kept and a portion is missing. Of 150,000 to 200,000 clones listed, around 90% were seen once; the top ten hold around 2.7%. Sequencing used PBMCs. The receptors derive from a woman between 18 and 30 years old in good health and CMV-seropositive. The CDR3 runs from the conserved cysteine through the conserved F or W. The D gene is left open where the match is weak. The size field is filled for only some rows; it gives once, few, many or a size class.

NA NA TRBJ2-5 TRBV7-9 TGTGCCAGCAGCCCCCGACGAATGTCAGGGACCCAGTACTTC CASSPRRMSGTQYF
NA NA TRBJ2-7 TRBV4-1 TGCGCCAGCAGCCAAGCAACTAGTTGGCAGGTGTCGGAGCAGTACTTC CASSQATSWQVSEQYF
NA TRBD1 TRBJ1-2 TRBV7-2 TGTGCCAGCAGCTTCTTAGAGGTCCCCACAGGGGACGGGTATGGCTACACCTTC CASSFLEVPTGDGYGYTF
NA NA TRBJ1-1 TRBV28 TGTGCCAGCAGTCACGGGTGGAGGAACACTGAAGCTTTCTTT CASSHGWRNTEAFF
NA TRBD1 TRBJ1-1 TRBV4-1 TGCGCCAGCAGCCCGCCCGGGACAGGGGAAAGGAGGACTGAAGCTTTCTTT CASSPPGTGERRTEAFF
NA NA TRBJ2-3 TRBV30 TGTGCCTGGGGACACCTTCAGACAGCAGATACGCAGTATTTT CAWGHLQTADTQYF
NA NA TRBJ1-3 TRBV6-1 TGTGCCAGCAGGCAGTTAAACACCATATATTTT CASRQLNTIYF
NA NA TRBJ2-3 TRBV18 TGTGCCAGCTCACCAGTTAGGCGTAGCGGCCCAGATACGCAGTATTTT CASSPVRRSGPDTQYF
once NA TRBJ1-1 TRBV6-1 TGTGCCAGCAGTCAAACCCACACTAGGGAAGCTTTCTTT CASSQTHTREAFF
NA TRBD1 TRBJ2-3 TRBV11-2 TGTGCCAGCATCCCTCGGGACAGGCACACAGATACGCAGTATTTT CASIPRDRHTDTQYF
NA TRBD2 TRBJ2-3 TRBV9 TGTGCCAGCAGCCCGAGCGGGAGTGCCACAGATACGCAGTATTTT CASSPSGSATDTQYF
NA NA TRBJ1-1 TRBV10-3 TGTGCCATCAGTGTGACTTTAGGTTCGAACACTGAAGCTTTCTTT CAISVTLGSNTEAFF
NA NA TRBJ2-5 TRBV4-3 TGCGCCAGCAGCCTAACCAACGAGGTTGAGACCCAGTACTTC CASSLTNEVETQYF
once TRBD2 TRBJ2-7 TRBV4-2 TGTGCCAGCAGCCAAGTGTCTAGCGGGAGCTCCTACGAGCAGTACTTC CASSQVSSGSSYEQYF
NA TRBD2 TRBJ2-7 TRBV19 TGTGCCAGTAGTGGCCGTAGTGGATCGCCGGGGGAAAGGCCGGCTAGCGGGAGGTTCTACGAGCAGTACTTC CASSGRSGSPGERPASGRFYEQYF
NA NA TRBJ2-7 TRBV28 TGTGCCAGCAGCGTCGACAGACTCCACTACGAGCAGTACTTC CASSVDRLHYEQYF
NA TRBD2 TRBJ2-7 TRBV11-2 TGTGCCAGCAAGAGTATGAAAGGGACTACCTTTTACGAGCAGTACTTC CASKSMKGTTFYEQYF
NA TRBD1 TRBJ2-7 TRBV14 TGTGCCAGCAGCCAAGTCGGACAGGGGGCGGGGGAGCAGTACTTC CASSQVGQGAGEQYF
once NA TRBJ1-1 TRBV7-9 TGTGCCAGCAGCCCGGTTGAAGATGAAGCTTTCTTT CASSPVEDEAFF
NA TRBD2 TRBJ2-3 TRBV11-2 TGTGCCAGCAGCTTAGGGTTGACTAGCGGGACCAGCGATACGCAGTATTTT CASSLGLTSGTSDTQYF
NA TRBD2 TRBJ2-1 TRBV27 TGTGCCAGCAGTTTATTGCTCGGGACTAGCGGGATGAGTTACAATGAGCAGTTCTTC CASSLLLGTSGMSYNEQFF
NA TRBD2 TRBJ2-1 TRBV27 TGTGCCAGCAGTTCCCCTAGGAAGGGGTTAAGCGGGAGACCCTACAATGAGCAGTTCTTC CASSSPRKGLSGRPYNEQFF
NA TRBD2 TRBJ2-5 TRBV11-1 TGTGCCAGCAGCTTACTAGCGGGGGCCCCCAACCAGTACTTC CASSLLAGAPNQYF
NA NA TRBJ2-7 TRBV4-3 TGCGCCAGCAGGGCGGGATCCCCTCCCTACGAGCAGTACTTC CASRAGSPPYEQYF
NA NA TRBJ2-3 TRBV5-4 TGTGCCAGCAGCTTGGTGGGCAGCGGGCTCTCCACAGATACGCAGTATTTT CASSLVGSGLSTDTQYF
NA NA TRBJ1-2 TRBV10-3 TGTGCCATCAGTTCTTCGACAGATAACTATGGCTACACCTTC CAISSSTDNYGYTF
NA TRBD1 TRBJ2-7 TRBV15 TGTGCCACCAGTTCACCGGGACAGAAAGAATACGAGCAGTACTTC CATSSPGQKEYEQYF
NA NA TRBJ1-6 TRBV19 TGTGCCAGTCGTCAGGGGATCGATAATTCACCCCTCCACTTT CASRQGIDNSPLHF
NA TRBD2 TRBJ2-7 TRBV29-1 TGCAGCGTCTACACTAGCGGCTACGAGCAGTACTTC CSVYTSGYEQYF
NA NA TRBJ1-5 TRBV2 TGTGCCAGCGGAAGGGAACAGGGAAGAAATCAGCCCCAGCATTTT CASGREQGRNQPQHF
once NA TRBJ1-3 TRBV6-5 TGTGCCAGCAGTTACGACAGAGGCCCGAGAAACACCATATATTTT CASSYDRGPRNTIYF
NA NA TRBJ2-2 TRBV4-1 TGCGCCAGCAGCTTTGGCGGCCGGACAAGGGAGCTGTTTTTT CASSFGGRTRELFF
NA TRBD1 TRBJ1-1 TRBV6-6 TGTGCCAGCACCGACAGGGGCATGAACACTGAAGCTTTCTTT CASTDRGMNTEAFF
NA TRBD2 TRBJ2-2 TRBV6-4 TGTGCCAGCAAGATAGCGGGGGGGATCACCGGGGAGCTGTTTTTT CASKIAGGITGELFF
NA TRBD1 TRBJ1-2 TRBV5-1 TGCGCCAGCAGCTCACAGGGGAAGCATGGCTACACCTTC CASSSQGKHGYTF
NA NA TRBJ1-2 TRBV11-2 TGTGCCAGCAGCTTAGCCGACGGCCTCGCCGGGGACTATGGCTACACCTTC CASSLADGLAGDYGYTF
few TRBD2 TRBJ2-3 TRBV30 TGTGCCTGGAGTGACGGGGGGGCGGATACGCAGTATTTT CAWSDGGADTQYF
NA NA TRBJ2-7 TRBV4-2 TGTGCCAGCAGCCAAGATCCAGGGGGACTCAAACTATCCTACGAGCAGTACTTC CASSQDPGGLKLSYEQYF
NA TRBD2 TRBJ2-1 TRBV7-6 TGTGCCAGCAGCTTAGGGCGGGGGGGCCTCAATGAGCAGTTCTTC CASSLGRGGLNEQFF
once NA TRBJ1-2 TRBV4-3 TGCGCCAGCCGAATTGACCTCTCAGGGTCCTATGGCTACACCTTC CASRIDLSGSYGYTF
once TRBD1 TRBJ1-1 TRBV10-3 TGTGCCATCAGTGAAACACAGGGGAGTGTAGCTTTCTTT CAISETQGSVAFF
NA NA TRBJ1-1 TRBV6-5 TGTGCCAGCAGAGCCCGGGGGACTGAAGCTTTCTTT CASRARGTEAFF
NA NA TRBJ1-5 TRBV7-2 TGTGCCAGCAGCCTACGGCTGGAGCAGCCCCAGCATTTT CASSLRLEQPQHF
once NA TRBJ1-4 TRBV28 TGTGCCAGCAGTTTGGTGCCAGGGACTAATGAAAAACTGTTTTTT CASSLVPGTNEKLFF